This TCR beta chain was recorded in a study of OX40 agonist ivuxolimab in advanced cancers. Study context: Patients were roughly 87% male with ages about 20 to 79, mean about 54. Three patients, one with hepatocellular carcinoma and two with cutaneous melanoma, responded partially.

The study, taken as a whole, reports: Averaged across samples, CD8+ T cells carried more expanded clones than CD4+ did. A proportion of nonresponders additionally exhibited low normalized T-cell clonal expansion.

This table comes from immunoSEQ multiplex PCR, and its TCRdb copy is limited to in-frame clones, with some not included. The sample includes roughly 70,000 clones, about 85% seen only once; the top ten take roughly 0.67%. V lost 1 base and J lost 4; bases outside the gene matches: 8. This CDR3 region has 16 residues. Germline V lookup: CDR1 MGHRA, CDR2 YSYEKL. This clone has only one observation. Its antigen remains unidentified. The rearrangement links TRBV4-1 to TRBJ2-7; 9 positions match TRBD1. This clonotype originated in an adult with an advanced solid tumor such as melanoma, head and neck, liver or kidney cancer. The specimen comprised CD4+ or CD8+ T cells sorted from blood, sampled in a trial of the OX40 agonist ivuxolimab. The CDR3 loop is CASSQVSGQGGYEQYF. CDR3 nucleotide sequence: TGCGCCAGCAGCCAAGTGTCGGGACAGGGAGGTTACGAGCAGTACTTC.